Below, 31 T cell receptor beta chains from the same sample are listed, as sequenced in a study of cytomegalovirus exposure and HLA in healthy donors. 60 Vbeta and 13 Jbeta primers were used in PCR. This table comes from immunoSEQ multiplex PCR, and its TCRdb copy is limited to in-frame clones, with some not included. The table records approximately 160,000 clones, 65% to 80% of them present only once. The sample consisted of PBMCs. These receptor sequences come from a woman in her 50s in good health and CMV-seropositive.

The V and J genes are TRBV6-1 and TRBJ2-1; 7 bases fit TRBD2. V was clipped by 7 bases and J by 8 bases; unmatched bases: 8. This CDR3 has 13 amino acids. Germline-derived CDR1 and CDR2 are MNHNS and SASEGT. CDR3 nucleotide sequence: TGTGCCAGCACCCAGAGCGGGAAAGATGAGCAGTTCTTC. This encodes CASTQSGKDEQFF.

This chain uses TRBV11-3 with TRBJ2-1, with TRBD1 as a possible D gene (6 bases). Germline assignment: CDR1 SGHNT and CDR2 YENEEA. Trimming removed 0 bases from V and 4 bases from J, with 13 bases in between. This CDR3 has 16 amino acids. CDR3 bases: TGTGCCAGCAGCTTAGATCAGGGGACGGTATACAATGAGCAGTTCTTC. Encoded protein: CASSLDQGTVYNEQFF.

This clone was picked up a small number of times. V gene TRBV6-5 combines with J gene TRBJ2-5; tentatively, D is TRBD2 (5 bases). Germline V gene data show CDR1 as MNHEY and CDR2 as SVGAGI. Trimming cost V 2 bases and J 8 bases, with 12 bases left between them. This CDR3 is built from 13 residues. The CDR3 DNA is TGTGCCAGCAGTTACGCTAGCCTCTCAACCCAGTACTTC. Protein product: CASSYASLSTQYF.

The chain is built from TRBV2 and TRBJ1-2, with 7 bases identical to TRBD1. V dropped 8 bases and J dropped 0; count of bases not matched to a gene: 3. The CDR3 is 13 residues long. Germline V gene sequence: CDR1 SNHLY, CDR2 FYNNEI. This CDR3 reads CASWTGTNYGYTF. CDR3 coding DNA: TGTGCCAGCTGGACAGGAACTAACTATGGCTACACCTTC.

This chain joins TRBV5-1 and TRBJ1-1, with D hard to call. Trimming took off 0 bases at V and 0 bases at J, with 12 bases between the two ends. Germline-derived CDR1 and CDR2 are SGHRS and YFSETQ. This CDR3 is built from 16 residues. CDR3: CASSLVAGPMNTEAFF. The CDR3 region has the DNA TGCGCCAGCAGCTTGGTCGCAGGCCCCATGAACACTGAAGCTTTCTTT.

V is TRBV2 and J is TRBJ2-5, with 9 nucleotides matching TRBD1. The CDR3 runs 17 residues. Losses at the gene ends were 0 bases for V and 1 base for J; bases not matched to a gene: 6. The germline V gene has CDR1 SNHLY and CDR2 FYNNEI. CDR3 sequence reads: CASSEAEGTGSQETQYF. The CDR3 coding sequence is TGTGCCAGCAGTGAAGCGGAAGGGACAGGGTCCCAAGAGACCCAGTACTTC. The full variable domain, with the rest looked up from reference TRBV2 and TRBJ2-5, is EPEVTQTPSHQVTQMGQEVILRCVPISNHLYFYWYRQILGQKVEFLVSFYNNEISEKSEIFDDQFSVERPDGSNFTLKIRSTKLEDSAMYFCASSEAEGTGSQETQYFGPGTRLLVL.

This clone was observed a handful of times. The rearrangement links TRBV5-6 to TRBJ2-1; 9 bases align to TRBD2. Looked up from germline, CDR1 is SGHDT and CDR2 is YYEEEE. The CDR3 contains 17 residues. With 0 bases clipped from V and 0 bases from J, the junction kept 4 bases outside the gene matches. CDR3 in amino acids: CASSLERGASSYNEQFF. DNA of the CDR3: TGTGCCAGCAGCTTGGAGCGGGGGGCCAGCTCCTACAATGAGCAGTTCTTC.

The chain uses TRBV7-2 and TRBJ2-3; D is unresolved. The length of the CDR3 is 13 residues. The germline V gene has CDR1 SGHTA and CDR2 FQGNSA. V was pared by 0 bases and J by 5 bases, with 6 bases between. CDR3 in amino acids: CASSLARVDTQYF. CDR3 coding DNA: TGTGCCAGCAGCTTAGCCCGGGTAGATACGCAGTATTTT.

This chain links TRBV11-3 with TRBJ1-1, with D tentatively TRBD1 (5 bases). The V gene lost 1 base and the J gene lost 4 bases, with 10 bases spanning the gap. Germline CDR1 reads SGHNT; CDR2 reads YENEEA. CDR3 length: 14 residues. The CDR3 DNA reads TGTGCCAGCAGCTTAGTAAGGGGTCCCACTGAAGCTTTCTTT. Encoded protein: CASSLVRGPTEAFF.

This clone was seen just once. The CDR3 spells CASSASQGTYSNQPQHF. The CDR3 coding sequence is TGTGCCAGCAGTGCGTCCCAGGGGACGTATAGCAATCAGCCCCAGCATTTT. This chain joins TRBV6-1 and TRBJ1-5, with D possibly being TRBD1 (6 bases). Between the trimmed V and J ends, which lost 4 bases and 0 bases, there was a span of 16 bases. CDR3 length: 17 amino acids. CDR1 is MNHNS, CDR2 SASEGT, per germline.

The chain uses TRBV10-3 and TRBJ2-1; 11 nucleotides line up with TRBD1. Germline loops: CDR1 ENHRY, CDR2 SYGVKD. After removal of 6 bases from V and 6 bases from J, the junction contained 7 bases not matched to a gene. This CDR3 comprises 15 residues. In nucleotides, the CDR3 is TGTGCCATCAGCACCCCGGGACAGGGGGGCAATGAGCAGTTCTTC. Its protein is CAISTPGQGGNEQFF.

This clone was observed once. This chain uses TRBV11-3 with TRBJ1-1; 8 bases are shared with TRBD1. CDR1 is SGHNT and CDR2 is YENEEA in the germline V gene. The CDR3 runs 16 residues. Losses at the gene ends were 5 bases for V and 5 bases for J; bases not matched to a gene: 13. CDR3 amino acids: CASSDPSGGLGTEAFF. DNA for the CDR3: TGTGCCAGCAGCGACCCATCAGGGGGCCTGGGTACTGAAGCTTTCTTT. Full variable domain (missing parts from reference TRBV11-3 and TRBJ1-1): EAGVVQSPRYKIIEKKQPVAFWCNPISGHNTLYWYLQNLGQGPELLIRYENEEAVDDSQLPKDRFSAERLKGVDSTLKIQPAELGDSAVYLCASSDPSGGLGTEAFFGQGTRLTVV.

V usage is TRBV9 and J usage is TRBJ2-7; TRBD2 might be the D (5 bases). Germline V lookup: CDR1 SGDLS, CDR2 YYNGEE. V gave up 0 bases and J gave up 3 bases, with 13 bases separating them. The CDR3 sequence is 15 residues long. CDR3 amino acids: CASSVEGDGDYEQYF. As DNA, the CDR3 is TGTGCCAGCAGCGTAGAGGGCGACGGGGACTACGAGCAGTACTTC.

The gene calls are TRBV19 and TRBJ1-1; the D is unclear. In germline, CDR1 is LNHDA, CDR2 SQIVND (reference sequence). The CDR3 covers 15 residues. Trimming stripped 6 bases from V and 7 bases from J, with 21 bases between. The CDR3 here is CASSPVTAASSEAFF. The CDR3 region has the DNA TGTGCCAGTAGCCCCGTTACAGCCGCTTCCAGTGAAGCTTTCTTT.

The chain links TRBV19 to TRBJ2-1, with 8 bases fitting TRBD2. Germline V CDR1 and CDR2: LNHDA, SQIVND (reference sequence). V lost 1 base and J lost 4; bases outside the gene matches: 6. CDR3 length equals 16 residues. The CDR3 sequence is CASSIVASGRYNEQFF. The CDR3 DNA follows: TGTGCCAGTAGTATAGTGGCTAGCGGGCGGTACAATGAGCAGTTCTTC.

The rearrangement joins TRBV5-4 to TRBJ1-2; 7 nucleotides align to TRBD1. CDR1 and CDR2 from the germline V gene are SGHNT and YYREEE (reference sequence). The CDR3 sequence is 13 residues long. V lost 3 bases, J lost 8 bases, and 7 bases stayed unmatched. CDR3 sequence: CASSSTGMRGYTF. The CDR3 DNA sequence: TGTGCCAGCAGCTCGACAGGGATGAGGGGCTACACCTTC. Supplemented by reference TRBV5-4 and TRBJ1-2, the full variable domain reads ETGVTQSPTHLIKTRGQQVTLRCSSQSGHNTVSWYQQALGQGPQFIFQYYREEENGRGNFPPRFSGLQFPNYSSELNVNALELDDSALYLCASSSTGMRGYTFGSGTRLTVV.

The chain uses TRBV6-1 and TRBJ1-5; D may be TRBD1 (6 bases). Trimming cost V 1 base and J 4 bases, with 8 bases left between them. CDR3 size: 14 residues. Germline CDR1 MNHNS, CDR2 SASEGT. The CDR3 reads CASSEDRANQPQHF. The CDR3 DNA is TGTGCCAGCAGTGAAGACAGGGCTAATCAGCCCCAGCATTTT.

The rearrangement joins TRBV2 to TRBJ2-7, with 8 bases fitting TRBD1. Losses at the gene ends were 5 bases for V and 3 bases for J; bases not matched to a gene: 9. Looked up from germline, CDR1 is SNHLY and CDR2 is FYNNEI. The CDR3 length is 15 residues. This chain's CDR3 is CASSQRTGHGYEQYF. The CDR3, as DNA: TGTGCCAGCAGTCAAAGGACAGGGCACGGCTACGAGCAGTACTTC.

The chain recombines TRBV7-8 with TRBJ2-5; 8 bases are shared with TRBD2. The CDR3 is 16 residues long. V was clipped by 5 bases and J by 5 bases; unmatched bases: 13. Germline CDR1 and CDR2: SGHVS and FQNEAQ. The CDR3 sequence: CASSPSTSVLGETQYF. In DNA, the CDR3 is TGTGCCAGCAGCCCTTCGACTAGCGTCCTTGGGGAGACCCAGTACTTC.

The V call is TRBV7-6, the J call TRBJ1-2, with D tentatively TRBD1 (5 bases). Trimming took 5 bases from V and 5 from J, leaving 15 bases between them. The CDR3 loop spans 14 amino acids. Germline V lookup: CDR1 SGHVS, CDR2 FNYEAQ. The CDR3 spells CASSPDAGGYGYTF. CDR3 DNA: TGTGCCAGCAGCCCAGATGCTGGGGGGTATGGCTACACCTTC.

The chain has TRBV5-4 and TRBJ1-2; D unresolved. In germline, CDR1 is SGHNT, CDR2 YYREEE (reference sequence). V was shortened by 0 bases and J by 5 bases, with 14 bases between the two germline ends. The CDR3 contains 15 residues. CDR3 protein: CASSLEAGLGYGYTF. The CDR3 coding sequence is TGTGCCAGCAGCTTGGAGGCGGGCCTGGGATATGGCTACACCTTC.

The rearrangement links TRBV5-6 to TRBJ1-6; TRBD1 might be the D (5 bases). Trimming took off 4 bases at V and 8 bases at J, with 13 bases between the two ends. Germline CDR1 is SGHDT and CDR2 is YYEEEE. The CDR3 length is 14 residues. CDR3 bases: TGTGCCAGCAGCGCCTTTGGGGGGGATTCACCCCTCCACTTT. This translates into CASSAFGGDSPLHF.

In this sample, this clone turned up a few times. CDR3 nucleotides: TGTGCCAGTAGTACGACAGGGGGCGCGGACGAGCAGTACTTC. Encoded protein: CASSTTGGADEQYF. The chain carries TRBV19 and TRBJ2-7; 10 positions agree with TRBD1. This CDR3 spans 14 amino acids. Unmatched junction bases numbered 5, after V lost 4 bases and J lost 5 bases. Germline V gives CDR1 LNHDA, CDR2 SQIVND (reference sequence). The whole variable domain, remainder taken from reference TRBV19 and TRBJ2-7, is DGGITQSPKYLFRKEGQNVTLSCEQNLNHDAMYWYRQDPGQGLRLIYYSQIVNDFQKGDIAEGYSVSREKKESFPLTVTSAQKNPTAFYLCASSTTGGADEQYFGPGTRLTVT.

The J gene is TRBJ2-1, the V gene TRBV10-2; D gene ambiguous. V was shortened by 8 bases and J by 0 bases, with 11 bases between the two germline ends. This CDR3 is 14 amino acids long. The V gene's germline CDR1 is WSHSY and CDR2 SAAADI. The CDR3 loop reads CASSRVNSYNEQFF. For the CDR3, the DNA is TGCGCCAGCTCTCGGGTCAACTCCTACAATGAGCAGTTCTTC.

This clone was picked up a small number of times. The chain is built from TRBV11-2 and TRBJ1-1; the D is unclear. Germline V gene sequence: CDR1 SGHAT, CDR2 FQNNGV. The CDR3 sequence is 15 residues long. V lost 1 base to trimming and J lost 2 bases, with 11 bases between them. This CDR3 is CASSLVFSTNTEAFF. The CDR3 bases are TGTGCCAGCAGCTTAGTTTTCTCCACAAACACTGAAGCTTTCTTT.

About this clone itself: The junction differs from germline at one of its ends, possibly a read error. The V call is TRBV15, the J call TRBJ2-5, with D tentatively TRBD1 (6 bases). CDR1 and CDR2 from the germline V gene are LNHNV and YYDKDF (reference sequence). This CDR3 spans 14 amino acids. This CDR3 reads CATSRGQAQEAQYF. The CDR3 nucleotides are TGTGCCACCAGCAGAGGACAGGCCCAAGAGGCCCAGTACTTC. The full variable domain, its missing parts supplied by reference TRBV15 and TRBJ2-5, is DAMVIQNPRYQVTQFGKPVTLSCSQTLNHNVMYWYQQKSSQAPKLLFHYYDKDFNNEADTPDNFQSRRPNTSFCFLDIRSPGLGDTAMYLCATSRGQAQEAQYFGPGTRLLVL.

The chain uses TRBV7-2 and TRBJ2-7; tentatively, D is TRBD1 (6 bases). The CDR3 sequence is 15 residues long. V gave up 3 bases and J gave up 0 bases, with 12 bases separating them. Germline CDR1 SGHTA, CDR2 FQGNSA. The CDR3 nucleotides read TGTGCCAGCAGCTTGGGCAGGGGCCACTCCTACGAGCAGTACTTC. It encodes CASSLGRGHSYEQYF.

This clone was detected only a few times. The CDR3 bases are TGTGCTAGCGCGAGGAACACTGAAGCTTTCTTT. It yields the protein CASARNTEAFF. The V call is TRBV12-5, the J call TRBJ1-1; D gene ambiguous. This CDR3 is built from 11 residues. V lost 9 bases to trimming and J lost 1 base, with 6 bases between them. The V gene's germline CDR1 is LGHNT and CDR2 FRNRAP.

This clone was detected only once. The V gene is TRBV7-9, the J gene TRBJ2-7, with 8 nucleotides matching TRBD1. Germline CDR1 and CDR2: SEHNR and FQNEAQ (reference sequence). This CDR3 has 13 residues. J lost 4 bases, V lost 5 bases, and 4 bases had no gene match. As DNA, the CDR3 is TGTGCCAGCAGCACCCGGGACAGGTACGAGCAGTACTTC. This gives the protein CASSTRDRYEQYF.

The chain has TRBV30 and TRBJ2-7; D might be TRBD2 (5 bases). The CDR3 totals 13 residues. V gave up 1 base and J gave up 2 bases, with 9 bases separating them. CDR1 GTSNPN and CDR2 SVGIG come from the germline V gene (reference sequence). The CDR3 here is CAWSADGAYEQYF. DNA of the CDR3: TGTGCCTGGAGTGCTGACGGGGCCTACGAGCAGTACTTC.

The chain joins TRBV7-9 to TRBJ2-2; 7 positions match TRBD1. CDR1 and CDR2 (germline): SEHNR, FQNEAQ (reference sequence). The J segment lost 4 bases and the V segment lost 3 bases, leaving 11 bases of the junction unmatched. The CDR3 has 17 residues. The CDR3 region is CASSFAPWTGLTGELFF. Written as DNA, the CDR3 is TGTGCCAGCAGCTTCGCCCCCTGGACAGGACTCACCGGGGAGCTGTTTTTT.